The clone carrying this T cell receptor beta chain is medium-sized in the sample. MiXCR was run by TCRdb on the PCR reads, yielding one entry per CDR3 protein. The sample shows 10,000 to 13,000 distinct CDR3 sequences, 27% of them seen only once. This entry belongs to a study of immune characterization of retroperitoneal liposarcoma. V shed 3 bases and J 6 bases; nucleotides not matched to a gene: 5. In germline, CDR1 is SGHVS, CDR2 FQNEAQ. The CDR3 is 15 amino acids. The genes are TRBV7-8 and TRBJ2-1; 10 bases fit TRBD2. Source material: tumor tissue. The receptor was isolated from a male donor with retroperitoneal liposarcoma. The CDR3 loop is CASSFPAGGPNEQFF. The CDR3, as DNA: TGTGCCAGCAGCTTCCCAGCGGGGGGGCCCAATGAGCAGTTCTTC.